The 26 T cell receptor beta chains presented below share a single source sample, sequenced in a study of tumor-infiltrating lymphocytes in primary liver carcinoma. Blood RNA originated from unsorted whole blood, with germline DNA additionally extracted. A constant-region primer served to make TCR beta cDNA from roughly 500 ng total RNA. It was through three nested multiplex PCR rounds of slightly modified ARM-PCR that TCR beta libraries arose. TRBV1-TRBV30 forward primers and a C-beta reverse primer were used in the first two PCR rounds, which each ran for 9 to 10 cycles. TCRdb re-derived calls from the multiplex PCR reads in MiXCR, one entry per CDR3 protein. This sample has nearly 200,000 distinct CDR3 sequences; almost 65% occur once, and the top ten carry roughly 7%. The sequenced sample was peripheral blood. The receptor set was obtained from a woman aged 55-69 years with primary liver carcinoma and hepatitis B virus infection.

This sequence joins TRBV7-2 and TRBJ2-1; 8 nucleotides line up with TRBD2. J lost 8 bases, V lost 2 bases, and 5 bases had no gene match. In germline, CDR1 is SGHTA, CDR2 FQGNSA. This CDR3 region has 14 residues. The CDR3 DNA reads as TGTGCCAGCAGCTTACGAAGCGGGAGATATGAGCAGTTCTTC. Its translation: CASSLRSGRYEQFF.

This clonotype was seen a few times. A read error is possible here, since a much larger clone lies one base away. The V call is TRBV6-6, the J call TRBJ1-5, with a weak D call TRBD1 (5 bases). The CDR3 is 15 amino acids. Germline lookup yields CDR1 MNHNY and CDR2 SVGAGI (reference sequence). CDR3 in DNA: TGTACCAGCAGCCCTGGGCGGGACCCCGATCAGCCCCAGCATTTT. The encoded protein is CTSSPGRDPDQPQHF.

The chain is built from TRBV3-1 and TRBJ2-7; tentative D call: TRBD2 (6 bases). The V gene lost 0 bases and the J gene lost 3 bases, with 18 bases spanning the gap. Germline V gene sequence: CDR1 LGHDT, CDR2 YNNKEL (reference sequence). CDR3 length equals 17 residues. This CDR3 reads CASSQDSRDFLYYEQYF. The CDR3 nucleotides read TGTGCCAGCAGCCAAGACTCCCGGGACTTCTTATACTACGAGCAGTACTTC.

This clonotype showed up many times. The chain has TRBV6-1 and TRBJ2-6; D unresolved. The CDR3 covers 15 residues. Germline CDR1 is MNHNS and CDR2 is SASEGT. V lost 2 bases to trimming and J lost 3 bases, with 8 bases between them. CDR3 in DNA: TGTGCCAGCAGTGAAACGTTTGATGGGGCCAACGTCCTGACTTTC. Its translation is CASSETFDGANVLTF.

A few counts support this clonotype. The chain is built from TRBV7-9 and TRBJ1-1; D remains unclear. The ends were cut back, 5 bases at V and 1 base at J, with 20 bases in the middle. Germline V gene data show CDR1 as SEHNR and CDR2 as FQNEAQ (reference sequence). The CDR3 is made up of 17 amino acids. The CDR3 region has the DNA TGTGCCAGCAGCGGTCGGGCAGGAGTAAGTGAGAACACTGAAGCTTTCTTT. Its translation: CASSGRAGVSENTEAFF. The full variable domain, its missing parts supplied by reference TRBV7-9 and TRBJ1-1, is DTGVSQNPRHKITKRGQNVTFRCDPISEHNRLYWYRQTLGQGPEFLTYFQNEAQLEKSRLLSDRFSAERPKGSFSTLEIQRTEQGDSAMYLCASSGRAGVSENTEAFFGQGTRLTVV.

Notes on this clonotype: No conserved phenylalanine or tryptophan is present at the end of the CDR3, so a read error is the likely explanation. The chain uses TRBV29-1 and TRBJ2-5; D not certain. The V gene lost 3 bases and the J gene lost 8 bases, with 16 bases spanning the gap. CDR3 length equals 13 residues. Germline V gene lookup returns CDR1 SQVTM and CDR2 ANQGSEA. Here the CDR3 DNA reads TGCAGCGTTGATGTAGCCGGGCTGGATACCCAGTACTTA. It encodes CSVDVAGLDTQYL.

The chain couples TRBV6-2 or TRBV6-3 to TRBJ1-5, with a weak D call TRBD1 (5 bases). CDR3 length: 13 amino acids. Germline V gene sequence: CDR1 MNHEY, CDR2 SVGEGT. CDR3 in amino acids: CDRSKRGGQPQHF. The CDR3 DNA reads as TGTGACAGGAGCAAAAGGGGAGGCCAGCCCCAGCATTTT.

As to this clonotype: A single base separates this from a much larger clone, so it may be a read error. The chain links TRBV28 to TRBJ2-7, with D unresolved. CDR1 MDHEN and CDR2 SYDVKM come from the germline V gene. The CDR3 is 12 residues long. CDR3 sequence: CASSSFIYEHYF. In DNA form, the CDR3 reads TGTGCCAGCAGTTCCTTTATCTACGAGCATTACTTC.

A remark on this clonotype: The junction differs from germline at one of its ends, possibly a read error. The genes are TRBV5-8 and TRBJ2-1, with 7 nucleotides matching TRBD2. The CDR3 totals 16 residues. Germline lookup yields CDR1 SGHTS and CDR2 YDEGEE. This chain's CDR3 is CASSPPGLLLTNEQFF. For the CDR3, the DNA is TGTGCTAGCAGTCCCCCGGGACTACTCCTTACAAATGAGCAGTTCTTC.

Of note for this clonotype: A read error may account for a junction end that differs from germline. The rearrangement links TRBV12-5 to TRBJ2-1; 8 bases match TRBD1. The CDR3 spans 17 residues. Germline values: CDR1 LGHNT, CDR2 FRNRAP. Written as DNA, the CDR3 is TGTGCTAGTGCCGCATTCGGACAGGGTACACTCTACAGTGAGCAGTTCTTC. Translated, it gives CASAAFGQGTLYSEQFF.

The chain carries TRBV6-2 or TRBV6-3 and TRBJ2-1; 9 bases line up with TRBD2. The V gene's germline CDR1 is MNHEY and CDR2 SVGEGT. The CDR3 runs 13 residues. The junction had 1 base not matched to a gene; V was cut back by 8 bases and J by 2 bases. This chain's CDR3 is CASRLAAYNEQFF. The CDR3 DNA sequence: TGTGCCAGCCGACTAGCGGCCTACAATGAGCAGTTCTTC.

As regards this clonotype: This clone may be a read error of a much larger clone one base away. As the CDR3 is not closed by the conserved phenylalanine or tryptophan, this likely results from a read error. V gene TRBV28 combines with J gene TRBJ2-3; D ambiguous. Deletions cut 6 bases from V and 3 bases from J, with 13 bases between. The CDR3 sequence is 14 residues long. CDR1 is MDHEN and CDR2 is SYDVKM in the germline V gene. The CDR3, as DNA: TGTGCCAGCAGCTTCCTCTCCGGGACAGATACGCAGTATCTT. It specifies CASSFLSGTDTQYL.

In its sample, this clonotype was seen once. The junction and the germline gene differ at one end; a read error may be behind it. The V and J genes are TRBV6-1 and TRBJ1-6, with D perhaps matching TRBD1 (6 bases). The CDR3 covers 18 residues. The germline V gene encodes CDR1 MNHNS and CDR2 SASEGT. CDR3 DNA sequence: TGTGCCAGCACAGGGACACGGCCCCCTAGCTCCTATAATTCACACCTCCACTTT. This encodes CASTGTRPPSSYNSHLHF.

This clonotype appeared a few times. The chain joins TRBV10-2 to TRBJ2-1; 9 positions agree with TRBD2. Germline V gene lookup returns CDR1 WSHSY and CDR2 SAAADI. The trim removed 0 bases at V and 10 bases at J, leaving 4 bases unmatched. This CDR3 region has 14 residues. The CDR3 here is CASSESTSGTEQFF. CDR3 nucleotides: TGCGCCAGCAGTGAGTCGACTAGCGGAACGGAGCAGTTCTTC.

Note on this clonotype: This sequence may be a read error, since a much larger clone differs from it by one base. The chain has TRBV6-6 and TRBJ1-6; perhaps TRBD1 as D (6 bases). This CDR3 contains 13 residues. CDR1 and CDR2 (germline): MNHNY, SVGAGI (reference sequence). CDR3 bases: TGTGCCAGCAGTAGGGGGAGTGATTCACCCCCCCACTTT. This encodes CASSRGSDSPPHF.

The chain is built from TRBV4-2 and TRBJ1-2, with 7 bases identical to TRBD1. Trimming removed 4 bases from V and 4 bases from J; junction bases left unmatched: 9. The CDR3 is made up of 15 amino acids. Per the germline V gene, CDR1 is LGHNA and CDR2 is YNFKEQ. CDR3 amino acids: CASSPTGTVSYGYTF. Written as DNA, the CDR3 is TGTGCCAGCAGCCCCACCGGGACAGTGTCCTATGGCTACACCTTC.

The chain uses TRBV19 and TRBJ2-2; a weak D match, TRBD1 (6 bases). CDR3 length: 13 amino acids. V was trimmed by 5 bases and J by 5 bases, leaving 9 bases between them. Germline-derived CDR1 and CDR2 are LNHDA and SQIVND (reference sequence). The CDR3 is CASSPTGTGELFF. Here the CDR3 DNA reads TGTGCCAGTAGTCCAACAGGGACCGGGGAGCTGTTTTTT.

Comment on this clonotype: Being one base from a much bigger clone, this may be a read error. This sequence joins TRBV12-3 or TRBV12-4 and TRBJ2-7; possible D gene TRBD2, 5 bases. Trimming cost V 6 bases and J 1 base, with 16 bases left between them. CDR3 length equals 15 residues. The CDR3 DNA reads TGTGCCAGCAGAGATAGCGTGAGGCTTTCCTACGAGCAGTACTTC. Protein product: CASRDSVRLSYEQYF.

As concerns this clonotype: No conserved phenylalanine or tryptophan is present at the end of the CDR3, so a read error is the likely explanation. The V call is TRBV11-2, the J call TRBJ2-5; no definite D call. The CDR3 has 12 amino acids. The germline V gene encodes CDR1 SGHAT and CDR2 FQNNGV. This chain's CDR3 is CASSLDGRSQYL. In DNA form, the CDR3 reads TGTGCCAGCAGTTTAGATGGGCGCAGCCAGTACTTA.

Of note for this clonotype: Compared with germline, one end of the junction differs, possibly owing to a read error. The chain carries TRBV11-3 and TRBJ2-1; D gene ambiguous. In germline, CDR1 is SGHNT, CDR2 YENEEA. The CDR3 loop spans 15 amino acids. This CDR3 reads CASSFFESSFNEQFF. For the CDR3, the DNA is TGTGCTAGCAGCTTCTTCGAGAGTAGCTTCAATGAGCAGTTCTTC.

With regard to this clonotype: The germline gene is not matched at one end of the junction; a read error may be the cause. The rearrangement joins TRBV28 to TRBJ2-7; D assignment may be TRBD1 or TRBD2 (5 bases each). Germline V lookup: CDR1 MDHEN, CDR2 SYDVKM. CDR3 length: 16 amino acids. CDR3 protein: CASRPGTLGERYERYF. The CDR3 DNA reads as TGTGCCAGCAGACCCGGGACCCTGGGGGAGCGCTACGAGCGGTACTTC.

This clonotype was seen repeatedly, ten times or more. The V call is TRBV10-2, the J call TRBJ2-3, with D perhaps matching TRBD2 (6 bases). Germline V gene data show CDR1 as WSHSY and CDR2 as SAAADI. The V and J ends lost 0 bases and 5 bases respectively, with 12 bases between them. This CDR3 contains 15 residues. CDR3 protein: CASSESNFGRDTQYF. As DNA, the CDR3 is TGCGCCAGCAGTGAGTCGAATTTCGGGAGAGATACGCAGTATTTT.

The table lists this clonotype with many counts. The chain carries TRBV11-3 and TRBJ1-1, with 7 nucleotides matching TRBD1. From germline, CDR1 is SGHNT and CDR2 YENEEA. The trim removed 4 bases at V and 3 bases at J, leaving 8 bases unmatched. CDR3 length: 15 residues. The chain's CDR3 is CASSSGQVGDTEAFF. CDR3 in DNA: TGTGCCAGCAGCTCAGGACAGGTCGGGGACACTGAAGCTTTCTTT.

Turning to this clonotype: Relative to the germline gene, one junction end is altered; a read error may explain this. V gene TRBV4-2 combines with J gene TRBJ2-2, with D unresolved. Per the germline V gene, CDR1 is LGHNA and CDR2 is YNFKEQ. The CDR3 is made up of 15 amino acids. CDR3 bases: TGTGTCAGCAACCAAGTTGTAGCAGCCACCGGGGAGCTGTTTTTT. Translated, it gives CVSNQVVAATGELFF.

This clonotype was found a few times. V usage is TRBV7-9 and J usage is TRBJ2-2; D ambiguous. Trimming left V 3 bases short and J 2 bases short, with 4 bases between. CDR1 is SEHNR and CDR2 is FQNEAQ in the germline V gene (reference sequence). The length of the CDR3 is 13 residues. CDR3 protein: CASSFENTGELFF. The CDR3, as DNA: TGTGCCAGCAGCTTCGAAAACACCGGGGAGCTGTTTTTT.

This chain connects TRBV10-3 to TRBJ1-1; the match to TRBD1 covers 7 bases. CDR1 ENHRY and CDR2 SYGVKD come from the germline V gene. The CDR3 is 15 amino acids. Losses at the gene ends were 7 bases for V and 1 base for J; bases not matched to a gene: 9. The CDR3 nucleotides are TGTGCCATCAATCCGACAGGGAAGGGGAACACTGAAGCTTTCTTT. This translates into CAINPTGKGNTEAFF.